This T cell receptor beta chain was profiled in a study of T cell repertoires in ileal Crohn's disease. Background on the study: Median disease duration was approximately eight years; roughly 40% smoked at surgery.

This clone was observed a few times. As yet, its antigen is unknown. Germline V CDR1 and CDR2: KGHSH, LQKENI. The CDR3 extends over 15 amino acids. Germline trimming cut 4 bases from V and 1 base from J; bases unmatched to any gene: 5. Notes on the study in general: Clonality above 26.8% at surgery always came with endoscopic recurrence. Mucosal expansions were suggested to be mainly CD8 T cells.

Patients were adults with ileal or ileocolonic Crohn's disease needing resection. The data were produced by immunoSEQ multiplex PCR, yet TCRdb's version contains in-frame clones alone and is incomplete. The sample has about 17,000 clones, 83% seen once. The chain has TRBV18 and TRBJ1-1; 8 bases agree with TRBD1. What was sequenced was ileal tissue. The TCR was taken from an adult with Crohn's disease. The CDR3 reads CASSLTGTGNTEAFF. The CDR3 nucleotides read TGTGCCAGCTCACTTACCGGGACAGGGAACACTGAAGCTTTCTTT.